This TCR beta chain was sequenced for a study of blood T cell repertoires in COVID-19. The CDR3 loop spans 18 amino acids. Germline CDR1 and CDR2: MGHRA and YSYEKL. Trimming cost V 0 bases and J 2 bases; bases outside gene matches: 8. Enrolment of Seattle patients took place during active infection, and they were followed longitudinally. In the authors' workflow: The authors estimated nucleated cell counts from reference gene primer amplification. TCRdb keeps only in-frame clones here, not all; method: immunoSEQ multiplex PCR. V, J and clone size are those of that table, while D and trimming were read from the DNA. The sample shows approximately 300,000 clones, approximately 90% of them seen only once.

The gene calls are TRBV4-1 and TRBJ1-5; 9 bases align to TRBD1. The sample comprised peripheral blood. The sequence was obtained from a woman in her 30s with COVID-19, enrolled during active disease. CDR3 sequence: CASSQDIPGQGGNQPQHF. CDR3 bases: TGCGCCAGCAGCCAAGACATCCCGGGACAGGGCGGCAATCAGCCCCAGCATTTT.